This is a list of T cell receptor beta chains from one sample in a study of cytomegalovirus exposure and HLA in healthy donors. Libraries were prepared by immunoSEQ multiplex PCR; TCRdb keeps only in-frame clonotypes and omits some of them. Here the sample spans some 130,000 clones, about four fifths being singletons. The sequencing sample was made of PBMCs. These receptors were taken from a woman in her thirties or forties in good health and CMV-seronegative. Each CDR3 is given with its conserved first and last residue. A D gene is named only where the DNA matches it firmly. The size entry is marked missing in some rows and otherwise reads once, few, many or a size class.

TGTGCCAGCAGACCACAGGGCTTTGGCTATGGCTACACCTTC	CASRPQGFGYGYTF	TRBV5-6	.	.	TRBJ1-2
TGTGCCAGCAGTGAAGGCCTCTCGGGGGGCACGCAGTATTTT	CASSEGLSGGTQYF	TRBV6-1	.	.	TRBJ2-3
TGTGCCAGCAACACGGACAGGCCCGACTACGAGCAGTACTTC	CASNTDRPDYEQYF	TRBV7-8	TRBD1	.	TRBJ2-7
TGTGCCAGCAGCTTGGGGGACTATCGGACAGATACGCAGTATTTT	CASSLGDYRTDTQYF	TRBV5-8	TRBD2	.	TRBJ2-3
TGTGCCAGTAGTATCCCGGGACTCCTGAGCTCCTACAATGAGCAGTTCTTC	CASSIPGLLSSYNEQFF	TRBV19	.	.	TRBJ2-1
TGCGCCAGCAGCCGGACAGCGGAGACCCAGTACTTC	CASSRTAETQYF	TRBV5-1	.	.	TRBJ2-5
TGTGCCAGCAGTTACTCAACTAGCGGCTACAATGAGCAGTTCTTC	CASSYSTSGYNEQFF	TRBV6-5	TRBD2	.	TRBJ2-1
TGTGCCAGCAGTGAACCGGGGGGCACTGAAGCTTTCTTT	CASSEPGGTEAFF	TRBV2	.	.	TRBJ1-1
TGTGCCAGCAGGCGGGACAGCCTGGGGACTAGCGGAGTACTCACAGATACGCAGTATTTT	CASRRDSLGTSGVLTDTQYF	TRBV2	TRBD2	.	TRBJ2-3
TGTGCCAGTAGTCCGTGGGGGGGCACTGAAGCTTTCTTC	CASSPWGGTEAFF	TRBV19	.	.	TRBJ1-1
TGTGCCAGCAGCTCGGGACTAGCGAGGGAGACCCAGTACTTC	CASSSGLARETQYF	TRBV5-6	TRBD2	.	TRBJ2-5
TGTGCCAGCAGCCTTCGACAGAACACCGGGGAGCTGTTTTTT	CASSLRQNTGELFF	TRBV5-6	.	few	TRBJ2-2
TGTGCCAGCAGCTCCCCACGGGTGGCCAATGTAGGGCAGTTCTTC	CASSSPRVANVGQFF	TRBV7-9	.	.	TRBJ2-1
TGTGCCAGCAGTACACCGGACGGTCTGGGAGCTTCACCCCTCCACTTT	CASSTPDGLGASPLHF	TRBV25-1	.	.	TRBJ1-6
TGTGCCAGTAGTATAGATCGCGGGACAGGGAACCCACCAAACTATGGCTACACCTTC	CASSIDRGTGNPPNYGYTF	TRBV19	TRBD1	once	TRBJ1-2
TGTGCCAGCAGCGTAGGAGGATTCTCCTACGAGCAGTACTTC	CASSVGGFSYEQYF	TRBV9	.	.	TRBJ2-7
TGTGCCAGTAGTATAGTGGGACTTAACACCGGGGAGCTGTTTTTT	CASSIVGLNTGELFF	TRBV19	.	.	TRBJ2-2
TGTGCCAGCAGTGAAGCTCCGATCGGGGGTGGGGAGCAGTACTTC	CASSEAPIGGGEQYF	TRBV2	.	.	TRBJ2-7
TGTGCCAGCAGCTTAGCCCAGAGCGGGGGGGCTAGCACAGATACGCAGTATTTT	CASSLAQSGGASTDTQYF	TRBV7-8	TRBD2	few	TRBJ2-3
TGTGCCAGCAGCTCGACTAGCGGGAGGGCTTACGAGCAGTACTTC	CASSSTSGRAYEQYF	TRBV5-4	TRBD2	.	TRBJ2-7
TGTGCCAGCAGTTACGCCGGTTCCTATGGCTACACCTTC	CASSYAGSYGYTF	TRBV6-5	.	.	TRBJ1-2
TGTGCCAGCAGCTTCTCACAGGGGGGAAGGGGTGTCACTGAAGCTTTCTTT	CASSFSQGGRGVTEAFF	TRBV5-6	TRBD1	few	TRBJ1-1
TGTGCCAGCAGTGGCCCGGGACAGGGCGTTGTCGAGCAGTACTTC	CASSGPGQGVVEQYF	TRBV2	TRBD1	.	TRBJ2-7
TGTGCCAGCAGTTTAAATCAGGCCTCCGCTTTCTTT	CASSLNQASAFF	TRBV28	.	.	TRBJ1-1
TGTGCCAGCAGCTTGGGAGGACTCCACAATGAGCAGTTCTTC	CASSLGGLHNEQFF	TRBV5-4	.	.	TRBJ2-1
TGCGCCAGCAGCCAAGATAGGGAGCTGAACACTGAAGCTTTCTTT	CASSQDRELNTEAFF	TRBV4-3	.	few	TRBJ1-1
TGTGCCAGCACATTGGGGGCCCAGAACACTGAAGCTTTCTTT	CASTLGAQNTEAFF	TRBV7-9	.	few	TRBJ1-1
TGTGCCAGCAGACAGGCCCTTCGCATGAACACTGAAGCTTTCTTT	CASRQALRMNTEAFF	TRBV27	.	.	TRBJ1-1
TGTGCCAGCAGGCCCCTAGCTCAGTACTTC	CASRPLAQYF	TRBV2	.	.	TRBJ2-5
TGTGCCAGCAGTTTAGGGACTAGCGTCTACGAGCAGTACTTC	CASSLGTSVYEQYF	TRBV27	TRBD2	.	TRBJ2-7
TGTGCCAGCAGCTTATTACTCTCGGGGGATGGCTACACCTTC	CASSLLLSGDGYTF	TRBV7-9	.	.	TRBJ1-2
TGCGCCAGCCAGGTTGAGTCACAGGGGAATTCACCCCTCCACTTT	CASQVESQGNSPLHF	TRBV5-1	TRBD1	.	TRBJ1-6
TGTGCCAGCAGCCTCGATAGCACTGAAGCTTTCTTT	CASSLDSTEAFF	TRBV7-2	.	.	TRBJ1-1
TGTGCCACCAGCAGAGATGGAGGGAACACTGAAGCTTTCTTT	CATSRDGGNTEAFF	TRBV15	.	.	TRBJ1-1
TGTGCCAGCAGCATTCCTCCTATATATGGCTACACCTTC	CASSIPPIYGYTF	TRBV7-2	.	.	TRBJ1-2
TGTGCCAGCGGGCCCACAGATACGCAGTATTTT	CASGPTDTQYF	TRBV9	.	.	TRBJ2-3
TGTGCCAGCAGTTACTCCCCGGACAGTACCTACGAGCAGTACTTC	CASSYSPDSTYEQYF	TRBV6-5	.	medium-sized	TRBJ2-7
TGTGCCAGCAGCTTGGCTAAGACCCAGTACTTC	CASSLAKTQYF	TRBV5-4	.	.	TRBJ2-5
TGCGCCAGCAGCCAAGAGGACGGGAACGCTGAAGCTTTCTTT	CASSQEDGNAEAFF	TRBV4-3	.	.	TRBJ1-1
TGTGCCAGCAGTTTATCGCTCGGTACCTACGAGCAGTACTTC	CASSLSLGTYEQYF	TRBV27	.	once	TRBJ2-7
TGTGCCAGCAGACCAAGGGGACAGGGGAGCCCCTACGAGCAGTACTTC	CASRPRGQGSPYEQYF	TRBV27	TRBD1	.	TRBJ2-7
TGTGCCACCAGCAGAGATGTTTCGTGGGACAGACAAAGCTACACCTTC	CATSRDVSWDRQSYTF	TRBV15	TRBD1	.	TRBJ1-2
TGTGCCAGCAGCCAATTTCTGGGCAGTTCAACTTACGAGCAGTACTTC	CASSQFLGSSTYEQYF	TRBV14	.	.	TRBJ2-7